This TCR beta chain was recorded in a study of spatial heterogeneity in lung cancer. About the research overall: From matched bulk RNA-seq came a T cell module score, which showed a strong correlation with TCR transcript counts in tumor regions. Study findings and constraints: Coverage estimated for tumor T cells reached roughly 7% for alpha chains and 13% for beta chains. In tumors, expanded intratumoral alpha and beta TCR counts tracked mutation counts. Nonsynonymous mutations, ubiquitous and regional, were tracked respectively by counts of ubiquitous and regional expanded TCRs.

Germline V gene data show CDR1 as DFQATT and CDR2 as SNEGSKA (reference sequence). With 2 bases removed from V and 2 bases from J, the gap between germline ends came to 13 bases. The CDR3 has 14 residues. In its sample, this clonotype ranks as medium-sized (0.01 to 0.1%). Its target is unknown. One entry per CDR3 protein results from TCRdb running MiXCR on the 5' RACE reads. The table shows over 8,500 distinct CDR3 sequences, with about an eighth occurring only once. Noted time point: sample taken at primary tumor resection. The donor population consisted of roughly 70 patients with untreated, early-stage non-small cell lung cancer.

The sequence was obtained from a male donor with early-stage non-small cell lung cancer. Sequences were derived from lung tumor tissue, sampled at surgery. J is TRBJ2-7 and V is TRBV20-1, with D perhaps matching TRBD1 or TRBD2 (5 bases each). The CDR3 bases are TGCAGTGCTAGATCTGGGACGCACGCCTACGAGCAGTACTTC. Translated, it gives CSARSGTHAYEQYF.